This TCR beta chain was profiled in a study of resident and recirculating memory T cells in vitiligo. Germline assignment: CDR1 SGHRS and CDR2 YFSETQ. CDR3 size: 15 residues. V shed 0 bases, J shed 3 bases, and the junction held 6 bases outside the gene matches. TCRdb keeps only in-frame clones here, not all; method: immunoSEQ multiplex PCR. The data hold more than 70,000 clones, with about 91% observed a single time. Patients' lesions had not changed for the previous 6 months. Anyone treated within the previous three months was excluded. Sequencing was carried out using blood. The sequence was collected from a male donor with vitiligo. This chain links TRBV5-1 with TRBJ2-7, with 7 nucleotides matching TRBD1. CDR3 loop: CASSLAGTVYYEQYF. The CDR3, as DNA: TGCGCCAGCAGCTTGGCTGGGACAGTCTACTACGAGCAGTACTTC.